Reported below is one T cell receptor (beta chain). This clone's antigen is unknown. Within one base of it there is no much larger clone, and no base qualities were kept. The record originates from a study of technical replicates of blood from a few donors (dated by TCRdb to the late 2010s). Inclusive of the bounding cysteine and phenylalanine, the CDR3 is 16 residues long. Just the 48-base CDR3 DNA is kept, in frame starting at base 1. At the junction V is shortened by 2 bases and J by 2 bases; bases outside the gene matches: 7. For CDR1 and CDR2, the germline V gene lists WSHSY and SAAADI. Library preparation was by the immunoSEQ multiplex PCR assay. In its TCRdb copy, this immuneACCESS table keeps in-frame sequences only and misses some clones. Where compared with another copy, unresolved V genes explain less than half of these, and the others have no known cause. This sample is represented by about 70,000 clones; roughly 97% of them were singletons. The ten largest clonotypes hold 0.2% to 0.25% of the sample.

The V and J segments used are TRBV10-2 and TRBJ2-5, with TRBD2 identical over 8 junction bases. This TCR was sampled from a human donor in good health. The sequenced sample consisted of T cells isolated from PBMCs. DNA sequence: TGCGCCAGCAGTGAGCGGGAGCGGGGGCCTCAAGAGACCCAGTACTTC. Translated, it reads CASSERERGPQETQYF.